This note documents a single T cell receptor (beta chain) sequence. Authors' processing steps: Nucleated cell number was recorded as an estimate derived from reference gene primer amplification. The assay was immunoSEQ multiplex PCR, and TCRdb's table has in-frame clones only and misses some. V, J and clone size are those of that table, while D and trimming were read from the DNA. The sample gives approximately 230,000 clones, approximately 86% of which show up once; 4.9% is in the top ten. The sample originates from a study of blood T cell repertoires in COVID-19. Study-level background: Samples came from the United States, Italy and Spain, spanning acute and convalescent COVID-19. T cells, B-cell-depleted T cells, or PBMCs supplied cDNA or gDNA.

The CDR3 covers 15 residues. This chain uses TRBV1 with TRBJ1-5; the table gives TRBD1 as D, unverified against the DNA. TRBV1 is recorded as a pseudogene. The sequenced sample consisted of peripheral blood. The TCR was taken from a woman older than 75 with active or convalescent COVID-19. CDR3 DNA sequence: TGCACCAGCAGCCCCCCTGACAGGTATGATCAGCCCCAGCATTTT. Translating gives CTSSPPDRYDQPQHF.